The rows below give T cell receptor beta chains drawn from one sample of a study of T cell responses to AZD1222 COVID-19 vaccine. Clones were sequenced by immunoSEQ multiplex PCR, and TCRdb holds only the in-frame ones, with some missing. The sample consists of approximately 160,000 clones, 90% of them appearing once. The sequences come from peripheral blood, collected on day 0 of AZD1222 vaccination. The receptors were gathered from an adult in good health. CDR3s include the opening cysteine and the closing phenylalanine or tryptophan. A D gene is named only where the DNA matches it firmly. Clone sizes are given selectively: once, few, many, or a class where the clone is expanded.

d_gene: TRBD1; j_gene: TRBJ1-1; abundance: NA; v_gene: TRBV5-1; CDR3aa: CASSLGRDRVMNTEAFF; CDR3nt: TGCGCCAGCAGCCTAGGCAGGGACAGGGTAATGAACACTGAAGCTTTCTTT
d_gene: NA; j_gene: TRBJ1-1; abundance: NA; v_gene: TRBV30; CDR3aa: CAWSGPEPDEAFF; CDR3nt: TGTGCCTGGAGTGGCCCAGAACCCGATGAAGCTTTCTTT
d_gene: NA; j_gene: TRBJ1-2; abundance: NA; v_gene: TRBV5-5; CDR3aa: CASSLETDGYTF; CDR3nt: TGTGCCAGCAGCTTGGAAACTGATGGCTACACCTTC
d_gene: NA; j_gene: TRBJ1-1; abundance: once; v_gene: TRBV5-1; CDR3aa: CASSSSWKREAFF; CDR3nt: TGCGCCAGCAGCTCGTCTTGGAAACGTGAAGCTTTCTTT
d_gene: NA; j_gene: TRBJ1-1; abundance: NA; v_gene: TRBV18; CDR3aa: CASSPIREQNTEAFF; CDR3nt: TGTGCCAGCTCACCGATCCGGGAACAGAACACTGAAGCTTTCTTT
d_gene: NA; j_gene: TRBJ1-2; abundance: NA; v_gene: TRBV11-1; CDR3aa: CASSLYRGRGYGYTF; CDR3nt: TGTGCCAGCAGCTTATACCGGGGGCGAGGCTATGGCTACACCTTC
d_gene: NA; j_gene: TRBJ1-1; abundance: NA; v_gene: TRBV5-6; CDR3aa: CASSSQWDTEAFF; CDR3nt: TGTGCCAGCAGCTCTCAGTGGGACACTGAAGCTTTCTTT
d_gene: NA; j_gene: TRBJ1-1; abundance: NA; v_gene: TRBV5-8; CDR3aa: CASSLDRGPTEAFF; CDR3nt: TGTGCCAGCAGCTTGGATCGGGGGCCTACTGAAGCTTTCTTT
d_gene: NA; j_gene: TRBJ2-2; abundance: NA; v_gene: TRBV7-7; CDR3aa: CASSLSGGPGTGELFF; CDR3nt: TGTGCTAGCAGCCTCTCGGGGGGCCCAGGGACCGGGGAGCTGTTTTTT
d_gene: NA; j_gene: TRBJ2-1; abundance: NA; v_gene: TRBV7-8; CDR3aa: CASSPYNPGEQFF; CDR3nt: TGTGCCAGCAGCCCGTATAACCCTGGTGAGCAGTTCTTC
d_gene: NA; j_gene: TRBJ2-7; abundance: few; v_gene: TRBV27; CDR3aa: CASSPDPHMAYEQYF; CDR3nt: TGTGCCAGCAGCCCGGACCCCCACATGGCCTACGAGCAGTACTTC
d_gene: TRBD1; j_gene: TRBJ2-2; abundance: NA; v_gene: TRBV5-5; CDR3aa: CASSPGTGGFGELFF; CDR3nt: TGTGCCAGCAGCCCAGGGACAGGGGGCTTCGGGGAGCTGTTTTTT
d_gene: NA; j_gene: TRBJ1-6; abundance: NA; v_gene: TRBV28; CDR3aa: CASSLRVGNSPLHF; CDR3nt: TGTGCCAGCAGTCTCAGGGTTGGGAATTCACCCCTCCACTTT
d_gene: TRBD1; j_gene: TRBJ1-6; abundance: NA; v_gene: TRBV28; CDR3aa: CASSPYLQGASNSPLHF; CDR3nt: TGTGCCAGCAGTCCGTATTTACAGGGGGCGAGTAATTCACCCCTCCACTTT
d_gene: NA; j_gene: TRBJ1-5; abundance: NA; v_gene: TRBV19; CDR3aa: CASSIWHNQPQHF; CDR3nt: TGTGCCAGTAGTATCTGGCACAATCAGCCCCAGCATTTT
d_gene: NA; j_gene: TRBJ1-1; abundance: NA; v_gene: TRBV5-1; CDR3aa: CASSLSWGKNTEAFF; CDR3nt: TGCGCCAGCAGCTTGAGTTGGGGGAAGAACACTGAAGCTTTCTTT